The next 2 T cell receptor beta chains were all read from a single sample in a study of T cell responses to AZD1222 COVID-19 vaccine. Produced via immunoSEQ multiplex PCR; TCRdb's table is partial and in-frame only. In the table there are 130,000 or so clones, over 85% of which are singletons. The specimen comprised peripheral blood, sampled on day 0 of MenACWY control vaccination. These receptors all stem from an adult in good health.

The chain combines TRBV7-8 with TRBJ1-3, with 7 nucleotides matching TRBD1. Germline-derived CDR1 and CDR2 are SGHVS and FQNEAQ. The junction had 3 bases not matched to a gene; V was cut back by 5 bases and J by 8 bases. The CDR3 loop spans 12 amino acids. CDR3 bases: TGTGCCAGCAGCCGAACAGGGGACACCATATATTTT. Its translation is CASSRTGDTIYF.

The CDR3 sequence: CASSPRGAYNEQFF. The CDR3 DNA reads TGTGCCAGCAGTCCCAGGGGGGCTTACAATGAGCAGTTCTTC. The chain uses TRBV27 and TRBJ2-1, with a weak D call TRBD1 (7 bases). Looked up from germline, CDR1 is MNHEY and CDR2 is SMNVEV (reference sequence). With 5 bases removed from V and 4 bases from J, the gap between germline ends came to 12 bases. The CDR3 contains 14 residues.